Following are 26 T cell receptor beta chains from one sample sequenced in a study of cytomegalovirus exposure and HLA in healthy donors (dated by TCRdb to about 2017). Libraries were built with the immunoSEQ multiplex PCR assay. For the multiplex PCR, a mixture combining 60 forward primers for TCR Vbeta segments and 13 reverse primers for TCR Jbeta segments was used. TCRdb mirrors the immuneACCESS table, restricted to in-frame sequences. Some clones are absent from its copies; in checked studies, under half trace to an unresolved V gene, and the reason for the others is unknown. The sample table contains 210,000 or so clones; only one count was recorded for around 80% of them. Clones ranked in the top ten supply around 0.2% of the sample. Sequencing was performed on PBMCs. These receptor sequences come from a girl aged 2 to 10 in good health and CMV-seronegative.

The rearrangement uses TRBV5-4 and TRBJ1-2; TRBD1 matches 7 bases. Trimming cost V 6 bases and J 3 bases; bases outside gene matches: 8. This CDR3 spans 14 amino acids. Germline V lookup: CDR1 SGHNT, CDR2 YYREEE (reference sequence). Written as DNA, the CDR3 is TGTGCCAGCACGCGCGACAGGGCAGACTATGGCTACACCTTC. Translation gives CASTRDRADYGYTF.

This rearrangement joins TRBV5-5 to TRBJ1-1; D gene ambiguous. CDR1 is SGHKS and CDR2 is YYEKEE in the germline V gene (reference sequence). The CDR3 is made up of 18 amino acids. V was shortened by 4 bases and J by 0 bases, with 22 bases between the two germline ends. CDR3 nucleotides: TGTGCCAGCAGCCCTGTGTTTACTGGCACAGAGTTGAACACTGAAGCTTTCTTT. It is translated as CASSPVFTGTELNTEAFF.

This clone was observed a handful of times. V and J are TRBV19 and TRBJ2-1, with 10 bases lining up with TRBD2. Germline CDR1 is LNHDA and CDR2 is SQIVND (reference sequence). The CDR3 consists of 14 residues. The trim removed 4 bases at V and 3 bases at J, leaving 0 bases unmatched. The CDR3 nucleotides read TGTGCCAGTAGTACTAGCGGGGGCTACAATGAGCAGTTCTTC. Translated: CASSTSGGYNEQFF.

This sequence joins TRBV5-4 and TRBJ2-5; no firm D call. Germline CDR1 reads SGHNT; CDR2 reads YYREEE (reference sequence). There are 14 residues in the CDR3. V gave up 0 bases and J gave up 5 bases, with 11 bases separating them. CDR3 in amino acids: CASSLARLAETQYF. The CDR3 coding sequence is TGTGCCAGCAGCTTGGCCAGGCTCGCCGAGACCCAGTACTTC.

The chain carries TRBV4-2 and TRBJ1-1; tentatively, D is TRBD1 (5 bases). With 3 bases removed from V and 8 bases from J, the gap between germline ends came to 7 bases. Germline CDR1 LGHNA, CDR2 YNFKEQ. CDR3 size: 11 residues. The CDR3 spells CASSQGGEAFF. The CDR3, as DNA: TGTGCCAGCAGCCAGGGGGGGGAAGCTTTCTTT.

This clone was found a few times. The J gene is TRBJ2-2, the V gene TRBV5-1; D might be TRBD1 (6 bases). Between the trimmed V and J ends, which lost 4 bases and 4 bases, there was a span of 20 bases. Germline-derived CDR1 and CDR2 are SGHRS and YFSETQ. This CDR3 has 17 amino acids. CDR3 DNA: TGCGCCAGCAGCACGCGGAGCAGGGGCCAGGGCACCGGGGAGCTGTTTTTT. Translated, it gives CASSTRSRGQGTGELFF.

The chain joins TRBV18 to TRBJ1-2; D gene uncertain. Germline lookup yields CDR1 KGHSH and CDR2 LQKENI. CDR3 length equals 17 residues. The V end was cut by 4 bases, the J end by 8 bases, with 26 bases between. CDR3 sequence (DNA): TGTGCCAGCTCACGTTCGACGGTCCTTGGGGAGTATGAGGGCTACACCTTC. Translated, it gives CASSRSTVLGEYEGYTF.

The chain combines TRBV4-2 with TRBJ2-1; perhaps TRBD2 as D (6 bases). CDR3 length: 15 residues. Germline lookup yields CDR1 LGHNA and CDR2 YNFKEQ. Trimming removed 4 bases at V and 4 bases at J, with 14 bases between. The CDR3 sequence is CASSPEVGGYNEQFF. In DNA, the CDR3 is TGTGCCAGCAGCCCAGAAGTGGGGGGATACAATGAGCAGTTCTTC.

The chain carries TRBV9 and TRBJ2-1; tentative D call: TRBD2 (7 bases). The CDR3 runs 16 residues. The V and J ends lost 1 base and 7 bases respectively, with 18 bases between them. Per the germline V gene, CDR1 is SGDLS and CDR2 is YYNGEE. For the CDR3, the DNA is TGTGCCAGCAGCGTACCCCTAGGGGGAGGGCCGAATGAGCAGTTCTTC. This translates into CASSVPLGGGPNEQFF.

In its sample, this clone was seen once. The CDR3 DNA sequence: TGTGCCTGGACCAGCGGGAGCCCAGATACGCAGTATTTT. Amino acids: CAWTSGSPDTQYF. The rearrangement joins TRBV30 to TRBJ2-3; 8 nucleotides agree with TRBD2. This CDR3 region has 13 residues. Germline CDR1 is GTSNPN and CDR2 is SVGIG (reference sequence). Unmatched junction bases numbered 4, after V lost 4 bases and J lost 4 bases. Together with reference TRBV30 and TRBJ2-3, the CDR3 gives the full variable domain: SQTIHQWPATLVQPVGSPLSLECTVEGTSNPNLYWYRQAAGRGLQLLFYSVGIGQISSEVPQNLSASRPQDRQFILSSKKLLLSDSGFYLCAWTSGSPDTQYFGPGTRLTVL.

About this clone itself: Sequence at one end of the junction differs from germline and may be a read error. The chain joins TRBV5-6 to TRBJ2-7; 9 bases fit TRBD2. CDR3 length: 11 residues. Per the germline V gene, CDR1 is SGHDT and CDR2 is YYEEEE. CDR3 in DNA: TGTGCCAGCAGCAAAGGGACTAGCTCGAAATTC. Protein sequence: CASSKGTSSKF.

About this clone itself: The germline gene is not matched at one end of the junction; a read error may be the cause. The genes are TRBV19 and TRBJ1-1; D is perhaps TRBD1 (6 bases). The CDR3 extends over 11 amino acids. Germline CDR1 LNHDA, CDR2 SQIVND (reference sequence). The CDR3 sequence is CASRQGSEAFF. In nucleotides, the CDR3 is TGTGCTAGTAGGCAGGGGAGTGAAGCTTTCTTT.

The rearrangement links TRBV6-5 to TRBJ1-1, with unresolved D. V dropped 0 bases and J dropped 4 bases, with 9 bases sitting between them. Per germline, CDR1 MNHEY and CDR2 SVGAGI. The CDR3 is 14 amino acids. In nucleotides, the CDR3 is TGTGCCAGCAGTTACTCTGGAGGGATCACTGAAGCTTTCTTT. Translation: CASSYSGGITEAFF.

CDR3 amino acids: CAISDREADGYTF. In DNA form, the CDR3 reads TGTGCCATCAGTGATCGGGAAGCTGATGGCTACACCTTC. The chain couples TRBV10-3 to TRBJ1-2; D is undetermined. The CDR3 loop spans 13 amino acids. Germline V lookup: CDR1 ENHRY, CDR2 SYGVKD. The V gene lost 3 bases and the J gene lost 6 bases, with 11 bases spanning the gap.

The V gene is TRBV7-9, the J gene TRBJ2-1; possible D gene TRBD2, 6 bases. CDR3 size: 15 residues. V was trimmed by 5 bases and J by 3 bases, leaving 14 bases between them. Germline CDR1 reads SEHNR; CDR2 reads FQNEAQ (reference sequence). The CDR3 coding sequence is TGTGCCAGCAGCGGGAGGACTTACCGCTACAATGAGCAGTTCTTC. Protein product: CASSGRTYRYNEQFF. Using reference TRBV7-9 and TRBJ2-1 for the parts outside the CDR3, the full variable domain is DTGVSQNPRHKITKRGQNVTFRCDPISEHNRLYWYRQTLGQGPEFLTYFQNEAQLEKSRLLSDRFSAERPKGSFSTLEIQRTEQGDSAMYLCASSGRTYRYNEQFFGPGTRLTVL.

The rearrangement links TRBV5-1 to TRBJ2-5; TRBD2 is a possible D gene (6 bases). Deletions cut 2 bases from V and 5 bases from J, with 19 bases between. From germline, CDR1 is SGHRS and CDR2 YFSETQ. The CDR3 runs 16 residues. CDR3 protein: CASSLGWRVAQETQYF. DNA for the CDR3: TGCGCCAGCAGCTTAGGGTGGAGGGTGGCCCAGGAGACCCAGTACTTC.

Turning to this clone: This sample also contains other DNA sequences that code for the same CDR3. This chain links TRBV5-1 with TRBJ1-1; D is possibly TRBD1 (6 bases). The V end lost 1 base, the J end lost 1 base, and 8 bases lay between the germline ends. Per the germline V gene, CDR1 is SGHRS and CDR2 is YFSETQ. This CDR3 spans 14 amino acids. The CDR3 coding sequence is TGCGCCAGCAGCTTGCTACAGGGGAACACTGAAGCTTTCTTT. Protein sequence: CASSLLQGNTEAFF. Looking up the rest from reference TRBV5-1 and TRBJ1-1 gives the full variable domain: KAGVTQTPRYLIKTRGQQVTLSCSPISGHRSVSWYQQTPGQGLQFLFEYFSETQRNKGNFPGRFSGRQFSNSRSEMNVSTLELGDSALYLCASSLLQGNTEAFFGQGTRLTVV.

This chain connects TRBV27 to TRBJ2-7; TRBD1 matches 12 bases. The junction had 3 bases not matched to a gene; V was cut back by 7 bases and J by 5 bases. Germline V gives CDR1 MNHEY, CDR2 SMNVEV (reference sequence). This CDR3 is built from 13 residues. The CDR3, as DNA: TGTGCCAGCATAGGGACAGGGGGCCACGAGCAGTACTTC. As protein: CASIGTGGHEQYF.

V usage is TRBV4-1 and J usage is TRBJ2-3; 8 bases are shared with TRBD1. CDR1 is MGHRA and CDR2 is YSYEKL in the germline V gene. V trimming: 6 bases; J trimming: 5 bases; junction bases outside the gene matches: 4. The CDR3 is 13 amino acids. CDR3 loop: CASSSRGQDTQYF. CDR3 bases: TGCGCCAGCAGTTCCAGGGGGCAAGATACGCAGTATTTT.

The chain uses TRBV19 and TRBJ1-3; D may be TRBD1 (5 bases). Germline V gives CDR1 LNHDA, CDR2 SQIVND (reference sequence). Trimming took 0 bases from V and 2 from J, leaving 8 bases between them. This CDR3 is built from 15 residues. The CDR3 here is CASSIDQGPGNTIYF. CDR3 bases: TGTGCCAGTAGTATAGATCAGGGTCCTGGAAACACCATATATTTT.

This clone was counted a single time. The genes are TRBV4-2 and TRBJ2-5; TRBD2 matches at 8 bases. The germline gives CDR1 LGHNA, CDR2 YNFKEQ. J gave up 5 bases and V 1 base, and 9 bases lay outside the gene matches. The CDR3 loop spans 16 amino acids. The CDR3 DNA reads as TGTGCCAGCAGCCAAGTCCCCGGGGGGGCCGTTGAGACCCAGTACTTC. Its translation: CASSQVPGGAVETQYF.

The chain is built from TRBV7-2 and TRBJ1-4; D unclear. CDR3 length equals 14 residues. CDR1 and CDR2 from the germline V gene are SGHTA and FQGNSA. V was clipped by 3 bases and J by 5 bases, with 10 bases between them. CDR3 bases: TGTGCCAGCAGCTTTTACACCACCAATGAAAAACTGTTTTTT. Residues: CASSFYTTNEKLFF.

The rearrangement links TRBV7-9 to TRBJ1-1, with 7 bases matching TRBD1. J lost 1 base, V lost 6 bases, and 5 bases had no gene match. The CDR3 spans 14 residues. The germline V gene has CDR1 SEHNR and CDR2 FQNEAQ (reference sequence). This chain's CDR3 is CASSRQGWNTEAFF. The CDR3 bases are TGTGCCAGCAGTCGACAGGGCTGGAACACTGAAGCTTTCTTT.

The gene calls are TRBV30 and TRBJ1-1, with TRBD1 matching 9 bases. CDR3 length: 13 amino acids. CDR1 and CDR2 from the germline V gene are GTSNPN and SVGIG (reference sequence). Trimming removed 4 bases from V and 4 bases from J; junction bases left unmatched: 4. CDR3 loop: CAWIWTGATEAFF. The CDR3 DNA reads as TGTGCCTGGATTTGGACAGGGGCCACTGAAGCTTTCTTT.

V usage is TRBV29-1 and J usage is TRBJ1-2; tentatively, D is TRBD1 (6 bases). The germline V gene has CDR1 SQVTM and CDR2 ANQGSEA. V was pared by 5 bases and J by 7 bases, with 14 bases between. This CDR3 region has 12 residues. CDR3 DNA sequence: TGCAGCGTTTCATCAGGGGCTACTGGCTACACCTTC. Encoded protein: CSVSSGATGYTF.

The chain joins TRBV7-6 to TRBJ2-1, with 8 bases that match TRBD2. Trimming removed 10 bases from V and 8 bases from J; junction bases left unmatched: 10. Per the germline V gene, CDR1 is SGHVS and CDR2 is FNYEAQ. The CDR3 loop spans 13 amino acids. The CDR3 spells CATRRGVRDEQFF. The CDR3 DNA sequence: TGTGCCACGAGGCGGGGGGTCCGGGATGAGCAGTTCTTC.